This T cell receptor beta chain appears in the sequencing data of a study of cytomegalovirus exposure and HLA in healthy donors. For the study at large: In a later analysis, it was reported that the approximately 110 validation repertoires had been produced on the same platform as the 690 or so repertoires belonging to the first cohort. General study findings and limits: Cytomegalovirus association was listed for about 150 TCR beta chains.

Only in-frame clones appear in the TCRdb table, and some are missing; sequencing was by immunoSEQ multiplex PCR. This table has fewer than 250,000 clones, about 86% appearing once. Notes on this clone: Antigen: not known.

The V gene's germline CDR1 is MNHEY and CDR2 SVGAGI. V lost 6 bases and J lost 3, with 14 bases in between. The CDR3 length is 15 residues. This sequence was found in a man younger than 30 in good health and CMV-seronegative. The sequenced sample consisted of PBMCs. The chain combines TRBV6-5 with TRBJ1-4; TRBD1 is a possible D gene (6 bases). The CDR3 loop is CASRKTGSPNEKLFF. The CDR3 coding sequence is TGTGCCAGCAGGAAGACAGGATCTCCTAATGAAAAACTGTTTTTT.